A single sample gave rise to the 20 T cell receptor beta chains below, sequenced in a study of siplizumab effects on memory and regulatory T cells. Profiling relied on immunoSEQ multiplex PCR, and the TCRdb table lists in-frame clones only, not all of them. The sample lists nearly 85,000 clones; 95% were seen once. The sample taken for sequencing was CD8+ T cells sorted from blood. These TCRs come from a human donor in good health.

The chain uses TRBV5-5 and TRBJ1-2, with no clear D. Trimming took off 0 bases at V and 8 bases at J, with 14 bases between the two ends. The CDR3 is made up of 14 amino acids. Looked up from germline, CDR1 is SGHKS and CDR2 is YYEKEE (reference sequence). This chain's CDR3 is CASSLAIWLEGYTF. CDR3 coding DNA: TGTGCCAGCAGCTTGGCTATCTGGCTGGAGGGCTACACCTTC.

This rearrangement joins TRBV7-6 to TRBJ2-7; D may be TRBD2 (5 bases). V lost 1 base and J lost 2, with 12 bases in between. This CDR3 comprises 15 residues. CDR1 and CDR2 from the germline V gene are SGHVS and FNYEAQ. This CDR3 reads CASSLERTGPYEQYF. The CDR3 coding sequence is TGTGCCAGCAGCTTAGAGCGGACGGGCCCCTACGAGCAGTACTTC.

The CDR3 region is CASGWLPYEQYF. The DNA for the CDR3 is TGTGCCAGCGGGTGGCTCCCCTACGAGCAGTACTTC. The chain uses TRBV27 and TRBJ2-7, with D uncertain. CDR3 size: 12 residues. The V and J ends lost 8 bases and 2 bases respectively, with 10 bases between them. Per the germline V gene, CDR1 is MNHEY and CDR2 is SMNVEV (reference sequence).

The V call is TRBV29-1, the J call TRBJ2-1; 7 bases are a match to TRBD2. Germline CDR1 is SQVTM and CDR2 is ANQGSEA. The V segment lost 0 bases and the J segment 1 base; nucleotides outside the gene matches: 6. This CDR3 is built from 16 residues. The CDR3 reads CSVEDWGGLSYNEQFF. The CDR3 DNA follows: TGCAGCGTTGAAGATTGGGGGGGACTTTCCTACAATGAGCAGTTCTTC.

V and J are TRBV2 and TRBJ2-7; TRBD1 matches 9 bases. V was pared by 4 bases and J by 2 bases, with 6 bases of the junction left unmatched. The CDR3 contains 15 residues. The germline V gene has CDR1 SNHLY and CDR2 FYNNEI. The CDR3 DNA reads TGTGCCAGCAGTGTATGGACAGGGGCGGCCTACGAGCAGTACTTC. Amino acid sequence: CASSVWTGAAYEQYF.

The V call is TRBV7-9, the J call TRBJ2-1; no firm D call. The length of the CDR3 is 15 residues. The germline CDR1 and CDR2 sequences are SEHNR and FQNEAQ (reference sequence). V shed 4 bases and J shed 2 bases, with 12 bases lying between them. The CDR3 coding sequence is TGTGCCAGCAGCTCCTACTTCGCGGCCTACAATGAGCAGTTCTTC. It codes for CASSSYFAAYNEQFF.

Notes on this clone: The junction shows a germline mismatch at one end, possibly a read error. J is TRBJ2-5 and V is TRBV7-7, with 13 bases aligning to TRBD2. The CDR3 runs to 15 residues. Per germline, CDR1 SSHAT and CDR2 FNYEAQ (reference sequence). The CDR3 spells CASSQTSGRQETQYF. CDR3 nucleotide sequence: TGTGCTAGCAGCCAGACTAGCGGGAGGCAAGAGACCCAGTACTTC.

V gene TRBV15 combines with J gene TRBJ2-4, with D unclear. The germline V gene encodes CDR1 LNHNV and CDR2 YYDKDF (reference sequence). The V end lost 5 bases, the J end lost 2 bases, and 13 bases lay between the germline ends. The CDR3 is made up of 15 amino acids. CDR3 in DNA: TGTGCCACCAGCCCTGATCAAAGAACCAAAAACATTCAGTACTTC. Its translation: CATSPDQRTKNIQYF. Together with reference TRBV15 and TRBJ2-4, the CDR3 gives the full variable domain: DAMVIQNPRYQVTQFGKPVTLSCSQTLNHNVMYWYQQKSSQAPKLLFHYYDKDFNNEADTPDNFQSRRPNTSFCFLDIRSPGLGDTAMYLCATSPDQRTKNIQYFGAGTRLSVL.

The rearrangement uses TRBV2 and TRBJ1-4; D is unresolved. V lost 1 base, J lost 2 bases, and 5 bases lay in between. This CDR3 comprises 14 residues. The germline V gene has CDR1 SNHLY and CDR2 FYNNEI. CDR3 residues: CASSEGGTNEKLFF. The CDR3 DNA sequence: TGTGCCAGCAGTGAAGGAGGGACTAATGAAAAACTGTTTTTT.

This chain joins TRBV27 and TRBJ2-1, with 10 bases matching TRBD1. The CDR3 length is 14 residues. The V gene end was trimmed by 4 bases and the J gene end by 6 bases; junction bases not matched to a gene: 3. Germline CDR1 is MNHEY and CDR2 is SMNVEV (reference sequence). CDR3 coding DNA: TGTGCCAGCAGTTGGACAGGGGGGCGCAATGAGCAGTTCTTC. Amino acids: CASSWTGGRNEQFF.

The genes are TRBV4-2 and TRBJ2-3; unclear D gene. CDR1 and CDR2 (germline): LGHNA, YNFKEQ. The CDR3 consists of 17 residues. Between the trimmed V and J ends, which lost 0 bases and 0 bases, there was a span of 13 bases. Here the CDR3 DNA reads TGTGCCAGCAGCCAAGAGGTGCGGAAGCCTAGCACAGATACGCAGTATTTT. It encodes CASSQEVRKPSTDTQYF.

V and J are TRBV7-8 and TRBJ2-1; D may be TRBD2 (6 bases). The CDR3 spans 15 residues. The germline V gene has CDR1 SGHVS and CDR2 FQNEAQ. V lost 4 bases and J 2 bases, leaving 12 bases between the germline ends. CDR3 sequence reads: CASSWGGATYNEQFF. CDR3 sequence (DNA): TGTGCCAGCAGCTGGGGCGGGGCTACCTACAATGAGCAGTTCTTC.

The chain recombines TRBV27 with TRBJ2-7; D may correspond to TRBD1 or TRBD2 (6 bases each). The CDR3 sequence is 13 residues long. Deletions cut 3 bases from V and 6 bases from J, with 12 bases between. Germline CDR1 MNHEY, CDR2 SMNVEV (reference sequence). CDR3 nucleotides: TGTGCCAGCAGTTTGACTGGGGGGCTCGAGCAGTACTTC. This codes for CASSLTGGLEQYF.

The chain joins TRBV6-5 to TRBJ2-1; D might be TRBD2 (6 bases). The V and J ends lost 6 bases and 7 bases respectively, with 16 bases between them. This CDR3 comprises 14 residues. Germline V gene data show CDR1 as MNHEY and CDR2 as SVGAGI. In nucleotides, the CDR3 is TGTGCCAGCAGCCGGGTCCAGGAGGGTAATGAGCAGTTCTTC. Protein sequence: CASSRVQEGNEQFF.

V and J are TRBV9 and TRBJ2-7; 13 bases fit TRBD2. V dropped 3 bases and J dropped 3; count of bases not matched to a gene: 9. Germline CDR1 reads SGDLS; CDR2 reads YYNGEE. The CDR3 extends over 17 amino acids. CDR3 region: CASSAGALAGGYYEQYF. In nucleotides, the CDR3 is TGTGCCAGCAGCGCCGGGGCACTAGCGGGAGGGTACTACGAGCAGTACTTC.

This rearrangement joins TRBV5-6 to TRBJ2-1; D may be TRBD1 (5 bases). Trimming took off 2 bases at V and 6 bases at J, with 15 bases between the two ends. The CDR3 totals 15 residues. The germline V gene has CDR1 SGHDT and CDR2 YYEEEE. The CDR3: CASSFYPQGGNEQFF. DNA of the CDR3: TGTGCCAGCAGCTTTTATCCGCAGGGTGGCAATGAGCAGTTCTTC.

The V and J genes are TRBV5-1 and TRBJ2-5; TRBD2 might be the D (8 bases). The CDR3 covers 19 residues. V gave up 4 bases and J gave up 0 bases, with 25 bases separating them. CDR1 SGHRS and CDR2 YFSETQ come from the germline V gene. Here the CDR3 DNA reads TGCGCCAGCAGCGGCGGGGGGACAGTTTTTGACTTGTACCAAGAGACCCAGTACTTC. The encoded protein is CASSGGGTVFDLYQETQYF.

The rearrangement joins TRBV6-5 to TRBJ2-7; D unresolved. V was trimmed by 0 bases and J by 3 bases, leaving 6 bases between them. The CDR3 is made up of 13 amino acids. The germline V gene encodes CDR1 MNHEY and CDR2 SVGAGI. This CDR3 reads CASSYSGVYEQYF. Written as DNA, the CDR3 is TGTGCCAGCAGTTACTCTGGGGTCTACGAGCAGTACTTC.

The J gene is TRBJ2-7, the V gene TRBV7-9; the D is unclear. V dropped 4 bases and J dropped 4 bases, with 8 bases sitting between them. The CDR3 extends over 12 amino acids. Germline CDR1 reads SEHNR; CDR2 reads FQNEAQ (reference sequence). The CDR3 sequence: CASSSRSYEQYF. Here the CDR3 DNA reads TGTGCCAGCAGCTCCCGATCTTACGAGCAGTACTTC.

The V and J genes are TRBV6-5 and TRBJ2-1, with TRBD2 as a possible D gene (6 bases). The CDR3 runs 12 residues. V shed 8 bases and J shed 5 bases, with 10 bases lying between them. Germline V gene sequence: CDR1 MNHEY, CDR2 SVGAGI. The CDR3 region is CASGGMDNEQFF. CDR3 coding DNA: TGTGCCAGCGGCGGGATGGACAATGAGCAGTTCTTC.